Sequencing of this T cell receptor beta chain was carried out in a study of T cell responses to AZD1222 COVID-19 vaccine. Study-level results: No day 14 peak samples; only post-peak repertoires were characterized.

This clone was seen a single time. Antigen: not known. Some clones are missing from TCRdb's copy, which holds only in-frame ones; the method was immunoSEQ multiplex PCR. The sample lists about 120,000 clones; 92% were seen once. Pooling covered second doses at about 4 or about 12 weeks. This specimen consisted of peripheral blood, obtained 28 days after the second AZD1222 dose. The clonotype comes from an adult who received the AZD1222 COVID-19 vaccine.

CDR3 sequence reads: CASSISDNYGYTF. The CDR3 DNA reads TGTGCCAGTAGTATTTCGGATAACTATGGCTACACCTTC. The chain joins TRBV19 to TRBJ1-2, with D unresolved. The CDR3 covers 13 residues. Germline lookup yields CDR1 LNHDA and CDR2 SQIVND (reference sequence). Trimming removed 3 bases at V and 1 base at J, with 6 bases between.